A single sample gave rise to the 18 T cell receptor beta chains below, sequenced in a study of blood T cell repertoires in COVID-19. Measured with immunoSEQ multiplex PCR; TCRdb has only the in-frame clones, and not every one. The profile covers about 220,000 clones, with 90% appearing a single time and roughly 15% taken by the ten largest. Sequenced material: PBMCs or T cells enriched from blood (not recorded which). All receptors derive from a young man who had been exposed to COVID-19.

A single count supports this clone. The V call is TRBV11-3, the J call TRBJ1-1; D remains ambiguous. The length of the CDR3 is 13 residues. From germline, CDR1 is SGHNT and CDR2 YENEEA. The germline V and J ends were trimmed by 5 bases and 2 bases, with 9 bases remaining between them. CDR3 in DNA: TGTGCCAGCAGCCCCGACTATAACACTGAAGCTTTCTTT. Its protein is CASSPDYNTEAFF.

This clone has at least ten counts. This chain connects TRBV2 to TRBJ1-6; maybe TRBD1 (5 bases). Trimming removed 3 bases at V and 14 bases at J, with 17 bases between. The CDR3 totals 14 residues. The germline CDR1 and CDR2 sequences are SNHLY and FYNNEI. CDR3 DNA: TGTGCCAGCAGTGATGGGGCCGGAATCCCAACCCTCCACTTT. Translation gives CASSDGAGIPTLHF.

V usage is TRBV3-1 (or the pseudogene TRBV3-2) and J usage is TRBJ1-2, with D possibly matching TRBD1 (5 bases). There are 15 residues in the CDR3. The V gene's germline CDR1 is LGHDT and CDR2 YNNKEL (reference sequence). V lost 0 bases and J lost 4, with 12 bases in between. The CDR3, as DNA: TGTGCCAGCAGCCAAGATTGGGCCGGGGGCTATGGCTACACCTTC. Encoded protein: CASSQDWAGGYGYTF.

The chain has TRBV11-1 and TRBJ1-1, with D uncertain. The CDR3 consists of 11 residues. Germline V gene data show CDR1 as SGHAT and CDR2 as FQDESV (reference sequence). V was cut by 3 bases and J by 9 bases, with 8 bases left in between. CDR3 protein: CASSFREQAFF. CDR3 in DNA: TGTGCCAGCAGCTTCCGGGAGCAAGCTTTCTTT.

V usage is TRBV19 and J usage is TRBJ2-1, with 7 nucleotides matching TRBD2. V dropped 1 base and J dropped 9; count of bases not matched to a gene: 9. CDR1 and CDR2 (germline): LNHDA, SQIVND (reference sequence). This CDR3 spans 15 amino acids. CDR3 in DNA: TGTGCCAGTAGTATAGTAGCGGGCCCTGGGGGTGAGCAGTTCTTC. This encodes CASSIVAGPGGEQFF.

This CDR3 is CASRMTGSLSDTQYF. CDR3 DNA: TGTGCCAGTAGGATGACAGGGTCCCTTTCAGATACGCAGTATTTT. The chain carries TRBV19 and TRBJ2-3, with 7 bases aligning to TRBD1. The CDR3 covers 15 residues. CDR1 is LNHDA, CDR2 SQIVND, per germline (reference sequence). With V trimmed by 6 bases and J by 4 bases, 10 bases remained unmatched.

The CDR3 is CSVEGRTAKVAFF. CDR3 sequence (DNA): TGCAGCGTTGAAGGGCGGACAGCCAAGGTAGCTTTCTTT. This chain uses TRBV29-1 with TRBJ1-1, with D perhaps TRBD1 (6 bases). From germline, CDR1 is SQVTM and CDR2 ANQGSEA. V was trimmed by 1 base and J by 10 bases, leaving 16 bases between them. The CDR3 totals 13 residues.

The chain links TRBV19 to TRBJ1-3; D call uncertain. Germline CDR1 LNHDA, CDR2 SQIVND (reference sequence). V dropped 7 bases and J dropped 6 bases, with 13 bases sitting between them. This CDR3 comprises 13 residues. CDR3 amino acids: CASNRGETNTIYF. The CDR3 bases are TGTGCCAGTAATCGCGGAGAAACAAACACCATATATTTT.

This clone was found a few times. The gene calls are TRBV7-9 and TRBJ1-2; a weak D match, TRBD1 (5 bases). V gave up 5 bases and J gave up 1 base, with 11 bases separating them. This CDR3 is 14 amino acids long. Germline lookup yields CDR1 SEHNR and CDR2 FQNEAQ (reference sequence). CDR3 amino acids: CASSPRQGNYGYTF. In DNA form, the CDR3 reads TGTGCCAGCAGCCCTCGTCAGGGTAACTATGGCTACACCTTC.

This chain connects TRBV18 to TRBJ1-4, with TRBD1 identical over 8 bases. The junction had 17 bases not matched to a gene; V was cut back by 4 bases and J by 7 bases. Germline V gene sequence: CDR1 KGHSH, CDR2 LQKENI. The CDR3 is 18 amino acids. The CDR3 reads CASSRGQGTGPTGEKLFF. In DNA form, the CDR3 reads TGTGCCAGCTCACGCGGACAGGGAACGGGGCCGACCGGTGAAAAACTGTTTTTT.

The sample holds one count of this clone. The CDR3 loop reads CASSEAGVVEKLFF. CDR3 bases: TGTGCCAGCAGTGAGGCAGGGGTCGTTGAAAAACTGTTTTTT. This rearrangement joins TRBV6-1 to TRBJ1-4, with a possible D match to TRBD1 (6 bases). The CDR3 consists of 14 residues. V was cut by 3 bases and J by 7 bases, with 12 bases left in between. Per germline, CDR1 MNHNS and CDR2 SASEGT.

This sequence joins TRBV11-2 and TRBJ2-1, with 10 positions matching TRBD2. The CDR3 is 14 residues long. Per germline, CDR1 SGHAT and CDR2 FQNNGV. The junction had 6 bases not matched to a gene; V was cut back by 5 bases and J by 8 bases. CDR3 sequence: CASSPGLARDEQFF. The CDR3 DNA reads TGTGCCAGCAGCCCGGGACTAGCGCGCGATGAGCAGTTCTTC.

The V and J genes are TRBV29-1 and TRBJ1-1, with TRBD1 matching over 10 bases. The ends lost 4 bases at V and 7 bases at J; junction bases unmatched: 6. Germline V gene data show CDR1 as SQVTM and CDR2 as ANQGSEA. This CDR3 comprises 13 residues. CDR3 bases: TGCAGCGTTGCTGTGACAGGGGGCAGTGAAGCTTTCTTT. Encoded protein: CSVAVTGGSEAFF. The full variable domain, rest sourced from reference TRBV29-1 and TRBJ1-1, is SAVISQKPSRDICQRGTSLTIQCQVDSQVTMMFWYRQQPGQSLTLIATANQGSEATYESGFVIDKFPISRPNLTFSTLTVSNMSPEDSSIYLCSVAVTGGSEAFFGQGTRLTVV.

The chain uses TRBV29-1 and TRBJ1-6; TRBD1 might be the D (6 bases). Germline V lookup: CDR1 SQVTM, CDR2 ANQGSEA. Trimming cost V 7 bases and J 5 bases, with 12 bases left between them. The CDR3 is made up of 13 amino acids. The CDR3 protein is CSAGDKHNSPLHF. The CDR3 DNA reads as TGCAGCGCCGGGGACAAGCATAATTCACCCCTCCACTTT. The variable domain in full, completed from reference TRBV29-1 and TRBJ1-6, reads SAVISQKPSRDICQRGTSLTIQCQVDSQVTMMFWYRQQPGQSLTLIATANQGSEATYESGFVIDKFPISRPNLTFSTLTVSNMSPEDSSIYLCSAGDKHNSPLHFGNGTRLTVT.

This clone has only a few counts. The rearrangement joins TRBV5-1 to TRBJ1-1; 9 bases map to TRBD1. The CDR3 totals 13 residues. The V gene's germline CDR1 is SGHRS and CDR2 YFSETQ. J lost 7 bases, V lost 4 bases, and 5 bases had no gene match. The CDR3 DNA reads TGCGCCAGCAGCGCGGTGGACAGGGGTGAAGCTTTCTTT. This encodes CASSAVDRGEAFF.

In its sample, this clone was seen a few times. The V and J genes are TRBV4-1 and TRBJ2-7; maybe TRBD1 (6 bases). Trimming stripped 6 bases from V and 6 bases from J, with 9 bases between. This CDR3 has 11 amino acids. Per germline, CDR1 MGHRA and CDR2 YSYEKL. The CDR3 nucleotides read TGCGCCAGCAGTGACAGGATCGAGCAGTACTTC. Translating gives CASSDRIEQYF.

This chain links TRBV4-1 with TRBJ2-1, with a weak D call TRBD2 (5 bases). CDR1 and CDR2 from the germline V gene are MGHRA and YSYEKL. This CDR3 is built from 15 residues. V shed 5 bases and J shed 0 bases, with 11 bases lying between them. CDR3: CASSVSSASYNEQFF. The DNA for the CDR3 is TGCGCCAGCAGCGTAAGTAGCGCCTCCTACAATGAGCAGTTCTTC.

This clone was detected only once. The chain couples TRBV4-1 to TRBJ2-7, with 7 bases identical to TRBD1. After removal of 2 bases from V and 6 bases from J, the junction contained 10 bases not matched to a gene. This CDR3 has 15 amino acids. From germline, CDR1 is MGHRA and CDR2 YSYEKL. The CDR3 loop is CASSQLYRGRVEQYF. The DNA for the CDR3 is TGCGCCAGCAGCCAATTATACAGGGGCCGGGTCGAGCAGTACTTC.